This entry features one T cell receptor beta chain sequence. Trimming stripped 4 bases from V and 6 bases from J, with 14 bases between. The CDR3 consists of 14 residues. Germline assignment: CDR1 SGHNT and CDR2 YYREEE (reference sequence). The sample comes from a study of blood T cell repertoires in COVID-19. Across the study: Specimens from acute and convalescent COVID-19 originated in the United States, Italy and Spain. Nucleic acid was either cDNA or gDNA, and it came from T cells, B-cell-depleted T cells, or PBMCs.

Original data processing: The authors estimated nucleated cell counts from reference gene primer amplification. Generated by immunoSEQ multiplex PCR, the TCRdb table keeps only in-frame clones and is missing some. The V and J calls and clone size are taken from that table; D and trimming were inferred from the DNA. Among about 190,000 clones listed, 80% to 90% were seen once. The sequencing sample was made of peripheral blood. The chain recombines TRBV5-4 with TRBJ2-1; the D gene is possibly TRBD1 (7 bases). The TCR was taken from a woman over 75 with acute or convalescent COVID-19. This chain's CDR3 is CASSKNRGGNEQFF. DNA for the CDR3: TGTGCCAGCAGCAAGAACAGGGGAGGCAATGAGCAGTTCTTC.